The sequence of this TCR beta chain was determined in a study of blood T cell repertoires in COVID-19. Study in general: Acute-phase and convalescent COVID-19 samples originated in the United States, Italy and Spain. The analysed material was cDNA or gDNA that came from T cells, B-cell-depleted T cells, or PBMCs.

Germline trimming cut 4 bases from V and 0 bases from J; bases unmatched to any gene: 12. The CDR3 loop spans 18 amino acids. CDR1 is SGHRS, CDR2 YFSETQ, per germline. In the original workflow: Cell counts per sample came from amplifying reference gene primers. Only in-frame clones appear in the TCRdb table, and some are missing; sequencing was by immunoSEQ multiplex PCR. The V and J calls and clone size are taken from that table; D and trimming were inferred from the DNA. The sample shows 150,000 or so clones, more than 60% of them seen only once. The chain recombines TRBV5-1 with TRBJ1-3, with 8 bases lining up with TRBD1. The receptor's source is a woman in her fifties or sixties with active or convalescent COVID-19. Material: peripheral blood. The CDR3 loop is CASSRLRQGINSGNTIYF. CDR3 nucleotide sequence: TGCGCCAGCAGCCGCCTTAGACAGGGGATTAACTCTGGAAACACCATATATTTT.